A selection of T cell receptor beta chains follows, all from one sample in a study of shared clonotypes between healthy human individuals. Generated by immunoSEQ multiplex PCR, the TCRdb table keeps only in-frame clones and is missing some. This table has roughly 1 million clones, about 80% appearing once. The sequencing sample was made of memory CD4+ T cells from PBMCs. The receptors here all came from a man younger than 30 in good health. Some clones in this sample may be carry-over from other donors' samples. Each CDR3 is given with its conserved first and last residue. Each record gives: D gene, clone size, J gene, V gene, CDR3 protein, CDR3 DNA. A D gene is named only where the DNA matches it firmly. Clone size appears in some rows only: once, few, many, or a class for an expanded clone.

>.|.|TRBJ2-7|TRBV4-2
CASSQGDRFYEQYF
TGTGCCAGCAGCCAAGGTGACCGATTCTACGAGCAGTACTTC
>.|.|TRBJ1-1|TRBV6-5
CASSYSVAYQGTEAFF
TGTGCCAGCAGTTACTCGGTTGCATATCAGGGCACTGAAGCTTTCTTT
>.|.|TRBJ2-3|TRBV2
CASSFSNADTQYF
TGTGCCAGCAGCTTTAGTAACGCAGATACGCAGTATTTT
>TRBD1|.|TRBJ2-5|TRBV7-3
CASSLGPPRQGLTQETQYF
TGTGCCAGCAGCTTAGGTCCGCCCCGACAGGGTTTAACCCAAGAGACCCAGTACTTC
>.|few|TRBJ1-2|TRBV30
CAWSVRQSYGYTF
TGTGCCTGGAGTGTACGTCAGAGCTATGGCTACACCTTC
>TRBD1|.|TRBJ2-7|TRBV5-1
CASSLGLGTGSDEQYF
TGCGCCAGCAGCTTGGGATTAGGGACAGGGTCAGACGAGCAGTACTTC
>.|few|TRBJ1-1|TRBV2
CASRPGTVNTEAFF
TGTGCCAGCAGGCCCGGGACCGTGAACACTGAAGCTTTCTTT
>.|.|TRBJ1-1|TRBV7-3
CASSLTRTANTEAFF
TGTGCCAGCAGCCTAACAAGGACAGCGAACACTGAAGCTTTCTTT
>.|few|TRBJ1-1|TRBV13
CASSLAGRMNTEAFF
TGTGCCAGCAGCTTGGCCGGACGGATGAACACTGAAGCTTTCTTT
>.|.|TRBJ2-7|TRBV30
CAVSYGVHHEQYF
TGTGCCGTATCTTACGGGGTGCACCACGAGCAGTACTTC
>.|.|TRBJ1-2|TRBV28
CASRRGYYGYTF
TGTGCCAGCAGGCGCGGATACTATGGCTACACCTTC
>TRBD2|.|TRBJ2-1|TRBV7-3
CASSLIGLAGDEQFF
TGTGCCAGCAGCTTAATAGGACTAGCGGGAGATGAGCAGTTCTTC
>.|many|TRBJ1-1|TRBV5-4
CASSLALATEAFF
TGTGCCAGCAGCTTGGCCCTGGCTACTGAAGCTTTCTTT
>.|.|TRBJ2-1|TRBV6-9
CARRIADNEQFF
TGTGCCAGGCGCATCGCGGACAATGAGCAGTTCTTC
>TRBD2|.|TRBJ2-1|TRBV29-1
CSVLTSGSVNEQFF
TGCAGCGTCCTCACTAGCGGGAGTGTCAATGAGCAGTTCTTC
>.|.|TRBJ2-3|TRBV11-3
CASSLGDRRAFSDTQYF
TGTGCCAGCAGCTTAGGGGACCGACGAGCGTTCTCAGATACGCAGTATTTT
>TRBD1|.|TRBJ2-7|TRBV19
CASSILRGQSYEQYF
TGTGCCAGTAGTATTTTGAGGGGACAGTCCTACGAGCAGTACTTC